The 12 T cell receptor beta chains below come from one sample, sequenced in a study of blood T cell repertoires in COVID-19. Sequencing was performed with immunoSEQ multiplex PCR; in TCRdb, only in-frame clones are kept and a portion is missing. The table shows roughly 280,000 clones, with around nine tenths occurring only once. Input material: peripheral blood. These receptors came from a man aged 40-49 years with active or convalescent COVID-19.

The chain employs TRBV5-1 and TRBJ2-5; 10 bases match TRBD1. The length of the CDR3 is 15 residues. Unmatched junction bases numbered 11, after V lost 7 bases and J lost 5 bases. Germline V gene lookup returns CDR1 SGHRS and CDR2 YFSETQ. The chain's CDR3 is CASSAGTGDGETQYF. The CDR3 DNA follows: TGCGCCAGCTCGGCGGGGACAGGGGATGGGGAGACCCAGTACTTC.

CDR3 nucleotides: TGTGCCAGCAGTGAAGCAGGGACAGGGTATACGCAGTATTTT. This encodes CASSEAGTGYTQYF. V and J are TRBV2 and TRBJ2-3, with 9 bases that match TRBD1. CDR1 SNHLY and CDR2 FYNNEI come from the germline V gene. Trimming took 0 bases from V and 7 from J; bases not matched to a gene: 2. This CDR3 spans 14 amino acids.

The V call is TRBV24-1, the J call TRBJ1-2; tentative D call: TRBD1 (5 bases). Germline CDR1 reads KGHDR; CDR2 reads SFDVKD. CDR3 length equals 14 residues. The V gene lost 12 bases and the J gene lost 7 bases, with 23 bases spanning the gap. The CDR3 DNA follows: TGTGCCGTCCAATCAGGGTTACCCCAGGCTGGCTACACCTTC. This encodes CAVQSGLPQAGYTF.

This rearrangement joins TRBV24-1 to TRBJ2-7; the D gene is possibly TRBD1 (6 bases). The germline V gene has CDR1 KGHDR and CDR2 SFDVKD. The CDR3 loop spans 16 amino acids. Trimming pared 3 bases from V and 5 bases from J, leaving 19 bases between. CDR3 nucleotide sequence: TGTGCCACCAGTGATACCGGGACATTACAATACCACGAGCAGTACTTC. This translates into CATSDTGTLQYHEQYF.

CDR3 loop: CASSEFRTASSYNSPLHF. The CDR3 DNA is TGTGCCAGCAGTGAATTCCGGACAGCTAGCTCCTATAATTCACCCCTCCACTTT. The chain recombines TRBV25-1 with TRBJ1-6; D might be TRBD1 (6 bases). This CDR3 region has 18 residues. V was pared by 1 base and J by 0 bases, with 13 bases between. CDR1 is MGHDK, CDR2 SYGVNS, per germline.

V and J are TRBV28 and TRBJ1-5; 8 bases agree with TRBD1. Germline V gene sequence: CDR1 MDHEN, CDR2 SYDVKM. J was trimmed by 4 bases and V by 6 bases; bases with no gene match: 11. The CDR3 spans 16 residues. CDR3 residues: CASRQRTGSGNQPQHF. CDR3 bases: TGTGCCAGCAGACAAAGGACAGGGTCGGGGAATCAGCCCCAGCATTTT.

A single count supports this clone. The junction does not match germline at one end; this may be a read error. This sequence joins TRBV7-6 and TRBJ2-7; the match to TRBD2 covers 8 bases. CDR3 length: 11 residues. From germline, CDR1 is SGHVS and CDR2 FNYEAQ. DNA of the CDR3: TGTGCCAGCAGCTTGACGGGGGGGACACACTTC. As protein: CASSLTGGTHF.

In DNA form, the CDR3 reads TGTGCCAGCAGCCAAGGACAGGGCAGTGAAGCTTTCTTT. The encoded protein is CASSQGQGSEAFF. The chain links TRBV3-1 (or the pseudogene TRBV3-2) to TRBJ1-1, with TRBD1 matching 7 bases. The V gene end was trimmed by 1 base and the J gene end by 7 bases; junction bases not matched to a gene: 3. The CDR3 covers 13 residues. Per the germline V gene, CDR1 is LGHDT and CDR2 is YNNKEL (reference sequence).

The V gene is TRBV5-1, the J gene TRBJ1-1; TRBD1 matches at 8 bases. Losses at the gene ends were 3 bases for V and 0 bases for J; bases not matched to a gene: 7. The germline gives CDR1 SGHRS, CDR2 YFSETQ. The CDR3 contains 16 residues. The CDR3 DNA reads as TGCGCCAGCAGCTCAACAGGGGGACTGGTGAACACTGAAGCTTTCTTT. As protein: CASSSTGGLVNTEAFF.

The chain couples TRBV5-6 to TRBJ1-2; TRBD1 agrees at 9 bases. From germline, CDR1 is SGHDT and CDR2 YYEEEE. V was pared by 2 bases and J by 4 bases, with 9 bases of the junction left unmatched. The CDR3 is 16 amino acids. DNA of the CDR3: TGTGCCAGCAGCTTAACCGGGACAGGGAATCTCTATGGCTACACCTTC. It yields the protein CASSLTGTGNLYGYTF.

Turning to this clone: This same CDR3 is encoded by further DNA sequences in the sample. The genes are TRBV7-3 and TRBJ1-1, with 7 bases lining up with TRBD1. Per the germline V gene, CDR1 is SGHTA and CDR2 is FQGTGA. This CDR3 contains 13 residues. J lost 3 bases, V lost 4 bases, and 2 bases had no gene match. For the CDR3, the DNA is TGTGCCAGCAGCTCGCAGGGGGACACTGAAGCTTTCTTT. Encoded protein: CASSSQGDTEAFF.

The chain recombines TRBV30 with TRBJ2-3; TRBD2 is a possible D gene (6 bases). The CDR3 contains 14 residues. The V end lost 3 bases, the J end lost 6 bases, and 16 bases lay between the germline ends. Germline-derived CDR1 and CDR2 are GTSNPN and SVGIG (reference sequence). The DNA of the CDR3 is TGTGCCTGGAGCGAAACGGGAGTAGGGGATACGCAGTATTTT. Its protein is CAWSETGVGDTQYF. The variable domain in full, with the rest retrieved from reference TRBV30 and TRBJ2-3, is SQTIHQWPATLVQPVGSPLSLECTVEGTSNPNLYWYRQAAGRGLQLLFYSVGIGQISSEVPQNLSASRPQDRQFILSSKKLLLSDSGFYLCAWSETGVGDTQYFGPGTRLTVL.